Listed below are T cell receptor beta chains from one sample, sequenced in a study of long-term antiretroviral therapy in people with HIV. The method was immunoSEQ multiplex PCR; TCRdb's version includes in-frame clones alone and lacks a portion of them. The table shows around 13,000 clones, with more than 65% occurring only once. This specimen was unsorted PBMCs, taken 3.1 years after starting antiretroviral therapy. These receptors all come from a man aged 35-49 years with HIV. Both conserved end residues are part of each CDR3. D genes are given only for firm matches. Not all rows give a size; the values are once, few, many and, for expanded clones, a class.

J	size	D	V	length	CDR3	DNA
TRBJ1-5	.	TRBD1	TRBV27	15	CASSKLTGGKQPQHF	TGTGCCAGCAGTAAGTTGACAGGGGGAAAACAGCCCCAGCATTTT
TRBJ1-6	.	TRBD1	TRBV7-2	15	CASSPRTGGLTPLHF	TGTGCCAGCAGCCCGCGGACAGGGGGTTTAACACCCCTCCACTTT
TRBJ2-3	once	.	TRBV5-1	16	CASSLGEVTPTDTQYF	TGCGCCAGCAGCTTAGGGGAAGTTACCCCCACAGATACGCAGTATTTT
TRBJ2-1	.	.	TRBV13	13	CASSDSGWNEQFF	TGTGCCAGCAGCGATAGCGGCTGGAATGAGCAGTTCTTC
TRBJ1-3	few	TRBD1	TRBV18	18	CASSPALHRGYSGNTIYF	TGTGCCAGCTCACCAGCGTTACACAGGGGTTACTCTGGAAACACCATATATTTT
TRBJ1-1	.	TRBD1	TRBV29-1	13	CSVGQDTYTEAFF	TGCAGCGTCGGACAGGATACTTACACTGAAGCTTTCTTT
TRBJ2-6	.	TRBD1	TRBV5-4	16	CASNRDRHSGANVLTF	TGTGCCAGCAACCGGGACAGGCACTCTGGGGCCAACGTCCTGACTTTC
TRBJ1-6	.	TRBD1	TRBV5-1	15	CASSSGTELNSPLHF	TGCGCCAGCAGCTCCGGGACAGAACTAAATTCACCCCTCCACTTT
TRBJ1-1	.	.	TRBV19	15	CASRPQSGERVEAFF	TGTGCCAGTAGGCCCCAATCAGGGGAGCGGGTTGAAGCTTTCTTT
TRBJ1-6	.	.	TRBV13	15	CASSHGGSYNSPLHF	TGTGCCAGCAGCCATGGCGGATCCTATAATTCACCCCTCCACTTT
TRBJ2-2	.	.	TRBV18	16	CASSPLRGPNTGELFF	TGTGCCAGCTCACCACTGAGAGGGCCGAACACCGGGGAGCTGTTTTTT
TRBJ2-7	once	.	TRBV30	11	CAWSVGVEQYF	TGTGCCTGGAGTGTAGGAGTCGAGCAGTACTTC
TRBJ2-1	.	.	TRBV7-9	14	CASSFLTDYNEQFF	TGTGCCAGCAGCTTTTTAACCGATTACAATGAGCAGTTCTTC
TRBJ1-1	.	.	TRBV29-1	12	CSVVGGRAEAFF	TGCAGCGTTGTCGGGGGACGGGCTGAAGCTTTCTTT
TRBJ2-1	.	.	TRBV30	15	CAWSRGKGRGNEQFF	TGTGCCTGGAGTCGGGGCAAGGGTCGGGGCAATGAGCAGTTCTTC
TRBJ2-5	.	.	TRBV30	13	CAWSVRGRETQYF	TGTGCCTGGAGTGTAAGGGGTAGGGAGACCCAGTACTTC
TRBJ1-2	.	.	TRBV5-5	15	CASSLTGSPNYGYTF	TGTGCCAGCAGCCTAACAGGCTCGCCAAACTATGGCTACACCTTC
TRBJ2-5	.	.	TRBV29-1	12	CSVVGGEGTQYF	TGCAGCGTTGTGGGGGGCGAGGGGACCCAGTACTTC
TRBJ1-2	.	TRBD1	TRBV19	15	CASASVTGGASGYTF	TGTGCCAGTGCCTCCGTGACAGGGGGCGCATCTGGCTACACCTTC
TRBJ2-7	.	.	TRBV11-1	14	CASSLEGGPYEQYF	TGTGCCAGCAGCTTAGAGGGCGGCCCCTACGAGCAGTACTTC
TRBJ2-3	.	TRBD2	TRBV7-2	15	CASSSAGASTDTQYF	TGTGCCAGCAGCTCAGCGGGGGCTAGCACAGATACGCAGTATTTT
TRBJ2-7	.	.	TRBV19	14	CASSIVGQSYEQYF	TGTGCCAGTAGTATCGTCGGACAGTCCTACGAGCAGTACTTC
TRBJ1-1	few	.	TRBV27	15	CASSSPLGANTEAFF	TGTGCCAGCAGTAGCCCCCTGGGGGCGAACACTGAAGCTTTCTTT
TRBJ1-1	.	.	TRBV27	13	CASSLVINTEAFF	TGTGCCAGCAGTTTAGTGATAAACACTGAAGCTTTCTTT
TRBJ1-1	.	TRBD1	TRBV6-1	20	CASSEGEDESMDRWNTEAFF	TGTGCCAGCAGTGAAGGAGAGGATGAGTCAATGGACAGGTGGAACACTGAAGCTTTCTTT
TRBJ1-2	few	.	TRBV5-4	15	CASSTFTGEDYGYTF	TGTGCCAGCAGCACTTTTACGGGGGAGGACTATGGCTACACCTTC
TRBJ1-5	.	.	TRBV19	13	CAGADSSGQPQHF	TGTGCCGGTGCGGACTCCTCCGGGCAGCCCCAGCATTTT
TRBJ1-6	.	TRBD1	TRBV28	13	CASRRTGQPPLHF	TGTGCCAGCAGGCGGACAGGCCAGCCACCCCTCCACTTT
TRBJ1-2	.	.	TRBV19	13	CASSSSWGGGYTF	TGTGCCAGTAGTTCCTCCTGGGGCGGGGGCTACACCTTC